These T cell receptor beta chains were read from a single sample in a study of shared clonotypes between healthy human individuals. Measured with immunoSEQ multiplex PCR; TCRdb has only the in-frame clones, and not every one. The sample carries 90,000 to 120,000 clones, 68% recorded once. Sequences were obtained from memory CD8+ T cells sorted from blood. The receptors shown here come from a woman aged 25 to 39 in good health. CDR3s include the opening cysteine and the closing phenylalanine or tryptophan. The order of the fields is CDR3 length, V gene, clone size, J gene, CDR3 protein. For some rows the clone size is stated as once, few or many, or as a class when expanded; others skip it.

cdr3_length: 15
v_call: TRBV4-1
clone_size: few
j_call: TRBJ2-7
cdr3_aa: CASSQGQGPTYEQYF

cdr3_length: 14
v_call: TRBV27
clone_size: -
j_call: TRBJ2-3
cdr3_aa: CASRTDRGTDTQYF

cdr3_length: 15
v_call: TRBV5-1
clone_size: -
j_call: TRBJ2-7
cdr3_aa: CASRPPQGAVYEQYF

cdr3_length: 15
v_call: TRBV19
clone_size: -
j_call: TRBJ1-2
cdr3_aa: CASSINPLTKGGYTF

cdr3_length: 14
v_call: TRBV10-1
clone_size: few
j_call: TRBJ2-1
cdr3_aa: CASSRDLSDNEQFF

cdr3_length: 13
v_call: TRBV19
clone_size: -
j_call: TRBJ2-7
cdr3_aa: CASRLGPNYEQYF

cdr3_length: 13
v_call: TRBV4-1
clone_size: many
j_call: TRBJ1-2
cdr3_aa: CASSHPRNYGYTF

cdr3_length: 15
v_call: TRBV7-9
clone_size: few
j_call: TRBJ2-7
cdr3_aa: CASSPPGNGPYEQYF

cdr3_length: 14
v_call: TRBV10-3
clone_size: -
j_call: TRBJ2-7
cdr3_aa: CAISEGGNSYEQYF

cdr3_length: 14
v_call: TRBV25-1
clone_size: -
j_call: TRBJ2-2
cdr3_aa: CASSDLGNTGELFF

cdr3_length: 17
v_call: TRBV5-8
clone_size: -
j_call: TRBJ2-1
cdr3_aa: CASSLVILETGGNEQFF

cdr3_length: 14
v_call: TRBV7-9
clone_size: -
j_call: TRBJ2-7
cdr3_aa: CASSPGTVFYEQYF

cdr3_length: 16
v_call: TRBV5-1
clone_size: -
j_call: TRBJ2-1
cdr3_aa: CASSLVGPTSYNEQFF

cdr3_length: 14
v_call: TRBV11-2
clone_size: -
j_call: TRBJ1-6
cdr3_aa: CASRTAGSRTPLHF

cdr3_length: 16
v_call: TRBV5-1
clone_size: -
j_call: TRBJ2-1
cdr3_aa: CASSLGGTGVWNEQFF

cdr3_length: 14
v_call: TRBV27
clone_size: -
j_call: TRBJ2-3
cdr3_aa: CASSLRLATDTQYF

cdr3_length: 18
v_call: TRBV4-1
clone_size: -
j_call: TRBJ2-6
cdr3_aa: CASSQVRGFGSGANVLTF

cdr3_length: 17
v_call: TRBV25-1
clone_size: few
j_call: TRBJ2-1
cdr3_aa: CASSSPTGDPPGNEQFF

cdr3_length: 14
v_call: TRBV11-2
clone_size: -
j_call: -
cdr3_aa: CASSSTSGRNEQYF

cdr3_length: 21
v_call: TRBV5-1
clone_size: -
j_call: TRBJ2-3
cdr3_aa: CASSRGHGTGTSGRRTDTQYF

cdr3_length: 15
v_call: TRBV13
clone_size: -
j_call: TRBJ1-1
cdr3_aa: CASSPKGTLNTEAFF

cdr3_length: 16
v_call: TRBV19
clone_size: -
j_call: TRBJ2-1
cdr3_aa: CASSIARGRSYNEQFF

cdr3_length: 13
v_call: TRBV28
clone_size: -
j_call: TRBJ2-7
cdr3_aa: CASSSSLIYEQYF

cdr3_length: 13
v_call: TRBV28
clone_size: -
j_call: TRBJ2-7
cdr3_aa: CAGGALSDHEQYF

cdr3_length: 16
v_call: TRBV7-9
clone_size: -
j_call: TRBJ2-2
cdr3_aa: CASSLALAGRTGELFF

cdr3_length: 14
v_call: TRBV28
clone_size: many
j_call: TRBJ2-1
cdr3_aa: CAHSRGGSYNEQFF

cdr3_length: 12
v_call: TRBV27
clone_size: -
j_call: TRBJ1-2
cdr3_aa: CASSANQGGYTF

cdr3_length: 12
v_call: TRBV2
clone_size: -
j_call: TRBJ2-1
cdr3_aa: CASSGPYNEQFF

cdr3_length: 16
v_call: TRBV4-1
clone_size: many
j_call: TRBJ2-1
cdr3_aa: CASRLAGGNPLNEQFF

cdr3_length: 12
v_call: TRBV28
clone_size: -
j_call: TRBJ2-7
cdr3_aa: CASSPNSYEQYF

cdr3_length: 16
v_call: TRBV5-1
clone_size: few
j_call: TRBJ2-1
cdr3_aa: CASSSGLAGGYNEQFF

cdr3_length: 15
v_call: TRBV6-1
clone_size: -
j_call: TRBJ2-7
cdr3_aa: CASSAWTGGGDEQYF

cdr3_length: 13
v_call: TRBV7-6
clone_size: few
j_call: TRBJ2-7
cdr3_aa: CASSDLADYEQYF

cdr3_length: 12
v_call: TRBV7-6
clone_size: once
j_call: TRBJ1-2
cdr3_aa: CASSFGRGGYTF

cdr3_length: 16
v_call: TRBV5-4
clone_size: -
j_call: TRBJ2-3
cdr3_aa: CASSLGTSGIGTTQYF

cdr3_length: 15
v_call: TRBV2
clone_size: few
j_call: TRBJ2-7
cdr3_aa: CASIARTSVPDEQYF

cdr3_length: 16
v_call: TRBV14
clone_size: -
j_call: TRBJ2-3
cdr3_aa: CASSQEWRLGTDTQYF

cdr3_length: 14
v_call: TRBV4-1
clone_size: -
j_call: TRBJ1-2
cdr3_aa: CASSRKPSIYGYTF

cdr3_length: 16
v_call: TRBV6-6
clone_size: -
j_call: TRBJ2-2
cdr3_aa: CASSYGAGVATGELFF

cdr3_length: 14
v_call: TRBV5-1
clone_size: -
j_call: TRBJ2-4
cdr3_aa: CASTTGTGATIQYF

cdr3_length: 13
v_call: TRBV2
clone_size: -
j_call: TRBJ2-3
cdr3_aa: CASSRGGTDTQYF

cdr3_length: 13
v_call: TRBV7-9
clone_size: -
j_call: TRBJ1-4
cdr3_aa: CASSSEKEEKLFF

cdr3_length: 15
v_call: TRBV11-2
clone_size: -
j_call: TRBJ2-7
cdr3_aa: CASKTDTLLHYEQYF

cdr3_length: 14
v_call: TRBV11-2
clone_size: -
j_call: TRBJ1-2
cdr3_aa: CASSLAGEGYGYTF

cdr3_length: 12
v_call: TRBV7-9
clone_size: -
j_call: TRBJ2-7
cdr3_aa: CASSQARLEQYF

cdr3_length: 16
v_call: TRBV5-4
clone_size: few
j_call: TRBJ2-3
cdr3_aa: CASSFFGAGRQDTQYF

cdr3_length: 16
v_call: TRBV7-6
clone_size: -
j_call: TRBJ1-3
cdr3_aa: CASSSTYQGTGNTIYF

cdr3_length: 15
v_call: TRBV6-4
clone_size: -
j_call: TRBJ2-1
cdr3_aa: CASSPTLAGIHEQFF

cdr3_length: 16
v_call: TRBV28
clone_size: -
j_call: TRBJ1-4
cdr3_aa: CASNPAGAEGGEKLFF

cdr3_length: 15
v_call: TRBV19
clone_size: -
j_call: TRBJ1-5
cdr3_aa: CASSIEGAGHQPQHF

cdr3_length: 16
v_call: TRBV7-8
clone_size: -
j_call: TRBJ2-5
cdr3_aa: CASSLEGVVAVETQYF